A selection of T cell receptor beta chains follows, all from one sample in a study of CD8+ T cells in alopecia areata. Profiling relied on immunoSEQ multiplex PCR, and the TCRdb table lists in-frame clones only, not all of them. The table shows fewer than 250,000 clones, with 55% to 70% occurring only once. Sequenced here: CD4+ T cells sorted from blood, sampled at week 4, from a patient treated with tofacitinib. All receptors come from a human donor with alopecia areata. CDR3s include the opening cysteine and the closing phenylalanine or tryptophan. Each record gives: D gene, J gene, V gene, clone size, CDR3 protein, CDR3 DNA. D genes are given only for firm matches. Not all rows give a size; the values are once, few, many and, for expanded clones, a class.

>TRBD1|TRBJ1-5|TRBV11-2|-
CASSYTGTGQPQHF
TGTGCCAGCAGCTATACCGGGACAGGTCAGCCCCAGCATTTT
>-|TRBJ1-3|TRBV30|-
CAATGLTSGNTIYF
TGTGCCGCGACGGGACTTACCTCTGGAAACACCATATATTTT
>TRBD1|TRBJ1-5|TRBV25-1|-
CASGQGDNQPQHF
TGTGCCAGTGGACAGGGGGACAATCAGCCCCAGCATTTT
>-|TRBJ1-4|TRBV7-2|-
CASSLRTPGEKLFF
TGTGCCAGCAGCTTACGTACCCCCGGTGAAAAACTGTTTTTT
>TRBD1|TRBJ1-2|TRBV29-1|-
CSVPGGSGYTF
TGCAGCGTCCCAGGGGGCTCTGGCTACACCTTC
>-|TRBJ1-5|TRBV30|-
CAWSVQSNQPQHF
TGTGCCTGGAGTGTACAGAGCAATCAGCCCCAGCATTTT
>-|TRBJ2-7|TRBV29-1|few
CSVEDLRGEQYF
TGCAGCGTTGAAGATCTTAGGGGCGAGCAGTACTTC
>-|TRBJ2-3|TRBV2|-
CASRALGGARKYF
TGTGCCAGCAGGGCCCTCGGTGGGGCCCGGAAGTATTTT
>-|TRBJ1-1|TRBV30|-
CAWSVRGHNTEAFF
TGTGCCTGGAGTGTTCGGGGACATAACACTGAAGCTTTCTTT
>TRBD2|TRBJ2-1|TRBV29-1|-
CSVEDPLAGGRFF
TGCAGCGTTGAAGATCCCCTAGCGGGAGGGCGGTTCTTC
>TRBD2|TRBJ2-3|TRBV29-1|-
CSVEPGLVSTDTQYF
TGCAGCGTCGAGCCGGGACTAGTAAGCACAGATACGCAGTATTTT
>-|TRBJ1-2|TRBV29-1|-
CSGVQGGGYTF
TGCAGCGGGGTACAGGGTGGAGGCTACACCTTC
>TRBD2|TRBJ2-6|TRBV27|few
CASNSGGSGANVLTF
TGTGCCAGCAACTCGGGGGGCTCTGGGGCCAACGTCCTGACTTTC
>-|TRBJ1-5|TRBV4-1|-
CASSQSAGVNQPQHF
TGCGCCAGCAGCCAATCTGCAGGGGTCAATCAGCCCCAGCATTTT
>-|TRBJ2-7|TRBV7-2|few
CASSLEVVGSYEQYF
TGTGCCAGCAGCTTAGAGGTTGTTGGTTCCTACGAGCAGTACTTC
>TRBD1|TRBJ2-3|TRBV11-2|few
CASSSRTGTDTQYF
TGTGCCAGCAGCTCAAGGACAGGGACAGATACGCAGTATTTT
>TRBD2|TRBJ2-6|TRBV11-3|-
CASSPGRDGANVLTF
TGTGCCAGCAGCCCTGGGAGGGATGGGGCCAACGTCCTGACTTTC
>-|TRBJ2-1|TRBV7-2|-
CASSPGGTPGEQFF
TGTGCCAGCAGCCCCGGAGGTACCCCGGGAGAGCAGTTCTTC
>-|TRBJ2-3|TRBV30|-
CAWSGGRTDSTDTQYF
TGTGCCTGGAGTGGAGGGAGGACGGACAGCACAGATACGCAGTATTTT
>-|TRBJ1-1|TRBV29-1|-
CSGRKTTAFF
TGCAGCGGCAGAAAGACGACGGCTTTCTTT
>-|TRBJ2-3|TRBV28|few
CASSPQMTDTQYF
TGTGCCAGCAGCCCGCAGATGACAGATACGCAGTATTTT
>-|TRBJ1-4|TRBV20-1|-
CSAREEKLFF
TGCAGTGCTAGAGAGGAAAAACTGTTTTTT
>TRBD1|TRBJ1-5|TRBV4-3|-
CASSHVRLPGTGKYQPQHF
TGCGCCAGCAGCCACGTACGTTTACCCGGGACAGGGAAGTATCAGCCCCAGCATTTT
>-|TRBJ2-5|TRBV6-1|-
CASSEFETQYF
TGTGCCAGCAGTGAATTCGAGACCCAGTACTTC
>-|TRBJ2-3|TRBV11-1|-
CASQTLGDTQYF
TGTGCCAGCCAGACCCTGGGGGATACGCAGTATTTT
>TRBD2|TRBJ2-7|TRBV29-1|-
CSVLAGATYEQYF
TGCAGCGTTCTAGCGGGAGCTACCTACGAGCAGTACTTC
>-|TRBJ2-7|TRBV29-1|few
CSVGMDGTYEQYF
TGCAGCGTTGGGATGGACGGAACCTACGAGCAGTACTTC
>TRBD1|TRBJ2-1|TRBV29-1|few
CSVEPGQFGEQFF
TGCAGCGTCGAACCGGGACAGTTCGGTGAGCAGTTCTTC
>TRBD2|TRBJ2-1|TRBV11-2|-
CASSPSGNNEQFF
TGTGCCAGCAGCCCTAGCGGAAACAATGAGCAGTTCTTC
>TRBD2|TRBJ2-7|TRBV29-1|few
CSVHPWGGSQNEQYF
TGCAGCGTTCACCCGTGGGGCGGGAGTCAGAACGAGCAGTACTTC
>-|TRBJ2-7|TRBV14|-
CASSQRDQAHEQYF
TGTGCCAGCAGCCAACGCGACCAGGCCCACGAGCAGTACTTC
>-|TRBJ1-5|TRBV7-6|-
CASSPAGHNQPQHF
TGTGCCAGCAGCCCGGCCGGACATAACCAGCCCCAGCATTTT
>TRBD2|TRBJ2-3|TRBV29-1|-
CSVVSGAPTGSQYF
TGCAGCGTAGTTAGCGGGGCGCCCACAGGGTCGCAGTATTTT
>-|TRBJ2-1|TRBV7-3|few
CASSLTALSPYNEQFF
TGTGCCAGCAGCTTAACGGCATTAAGCCCCTACAATGAGCAGTTCTTC
>TRBD1|TRBJ2-5|TRBV19|-
CASSTGTGRETQYF
TGTGCCAGTAGTACCGGGACAGGGAGAGAGACCCAGTACTTC
>TRBD2|TRBJ2-3|TRBV5-1|few
CASSLVAGATDTQYF
TGCGCCAGCAGCTTGGTGGCGGGAGCTACAGATACGCAGTATTTT
>-|TRBJ1-2|TRBV10-2|-
CASSEAANYGYTF
TGCGCCAGCAGTGAGGCCGCCAACTATGGCTACACCTTC
>-|TRBJ1-1|TRBV29-1|-
CSVDGMNTEAFF
TGCAGCGTTGATGGGATGAACACTGAAGCTTTCTTT
>-|TRBJ1-1|TRBV7-9|-
CASSLDANTEAFF
TGTGCCAGCAGCTTAGATGCGAACACTGAAGCTTTCTTT
>TRBD1|TRBJ2-7|TRBV6-5|-
CASSYNRGSYEQYF
TGTGCCAGCAGTTACAACAGGGGATCCTACGAGCAGTACTTC
>TRBD1|TRBJ2-1|TRBV2|-
CASSSDRAAEQFF
TGTGCCAGCAGTTCGGACAGGGCTGCTGAGCAGTTCTTC
>TRBD1|TRBJ2-5|TRBV29-1|once
CSVAGQGIRETQYF
TGCAGCGTCGCGGGACAGGGGATTCGAGAGACCCAGTACTTC
>TRBD1|TRBJ2-3|TRBV29-1|once
CSVGTGSRDTQYF
TGCAGCGTCGGGACAGGCTCCAGAGATACGCAGTATTTT
>TRBD1|TRBJ2-3|TRBV5-1|once
CASSESKTGGSADTQYF
TGCGCCAGCAGCGAGTCAAAAACAGGGGGCTCGGCAGATACGCAGTATTTT
>-|TRBJ1-2|TRBV20-1|-
CSASPLYTF
TGCAGTGCTAGTCCCCTCTACACCTTC
>-|TRBJ2-3|TRBV30|-
CAWSAGDLADTQYF
TGTGCCTGGAGTGCTGGGGACCTCGCAGATACGCAGTATTTT
>-|TRBJ2-7|TRBV29-1|-
CSVEVGARGSYEQYF
TGCAGCGTTGAAGTTGGAGCCAGGGGCTCCTACGAGCAGTACTTC
>-|TRBJ2-2|TRBV20-1|-
CSAREVGELFF
TGCAGTGCTAGAGAGGTCGGGGAGCTGTTTTTT
>-|TRBJ2-6|TRBV29-1|few
CSVDVSWGANVLTF
TGCAGCGTTGACGTGAGCTGGGGGGCCAACGTCCTGACTTTC
>TRBD2|TRBJ2-1|TRBV7-9|-
CASSLESGASYNEQFF
TGTGCCAGCAGCTTAGAAAGCGGGGCCTCCTACAATGAGCAGTTCTTC
>-|TRBJ1-1|TRBV7-9|-
CASSFSPSTEAFF
TGTGCCAGCAGCTTTAGCCCTTCCACTGAAGCTTTCTTT
>-|TRBJ1-4|TRBV30|once
CAWSSPQTTNEKLFF
TGTGCCTGGAGTTCCCCTCAGACAACTAATGAAAAACTGTTTTTT
>TRBD2|TRBJ2-7|TRBV29-1|once
CSGAPGLGYEQYF
TGCAGCGGCGCACCGGGACTAGGTTACGAGCAGTACTTC
>-|TRBJ1-1|TRBV30|once
CAWSLVVSEAFF
TGTGCCTGGAGCTTGGTAGTCTCTGAAGCTTTCTTT
>-|TRBJ2-5|TRBV29-1|-
CSVAAVQWETQYF
TGCAGCGTTGCGGCGGTTCAATGGGAGACCCAGTACTTC
>TRBD1|TRBJ1-1|TRBV14|-
CASRPRGQGSTEAFF
TGTGCCAGCAGACCCCGCGGACAGGGTAGCACTGAAGCTTTCTTT
>-|TRBJ2-1|TRBV10-3|few
CAISEPHAGSGEQFF
TGTGCCATCAGTGAGCCACATGCGGGGAGTGGTGAGCAGTTCTTC
>-|TRBJ2-7|TRBV2|-
CASREPSYEQYF
TGTGCCAGCAGGGAGCCCTCCTACGAGCAGTACTTC
>TRBD1|TRBJ1-5|TRBV28|-
CASSHQDRGSNQPQHF
TGTGCCAGCAGTCATCAGGACAGGGGGAGCAATCAGCCCCAGCATTTT